This T cell receptor beta chain derives from a study of neurological immune-mediated disorders. The sorted libraries took about a million CD4+ or CD8+ T cells. Study-wide results and caveats: Private repertoires in all groups were suggested by the absence of shared CDR3 amino acid sequences among expanded clones across subjects.

Germline-derived CDR1 and CDR2 are MNHNY and SVGAGI (reference sequence). There are 11 residues in the CDR3. V shed 7 bases and J 10 bases; nucleotides not matched to a gene: 6. Template-switch 5'RACE cDNA synthesis added a 10-nucleotide unique molecular identifier. One entry per CDR3 protein results from TCRdb running MiXCR on the 5' RACE reads. Here the sample spans tens of thousands of distinct CDR3 sequences, 11% being singletons. Notes on this clonotype: Its antigen is as yet unknown.

Material: CD4+ T cells from blood. The chain carries TRBV6-6 and TRBJ1-1, with 7 nucleotides matching TRBD1. This TCR was sampled from a woman aged 30 to 39 with HTLV-1-associated myelopathy (HAM/TSP). As DNA, the CDR3 is TGTGCCAGCACACGACAGGGCGGAGCTTTCTTT. Encoded protein: CASTRQGGAFF.